This is a list of T cell receptor beta chains from one sample in a study of OX40 agonist ivuxolimab in advanced cancers. Clones were sequenced by immunoSEQ multiplex PCR, and TCRdb holds only the in-frame ones, with some missing. The table includes approximately 77,000 clones, 85% to 95% detected once. The sample in question was CD4+ or CD8+ T cells sorted from blood, obtained in a trial of the OX40 agonist ivuxolimab. The receptor set was obtained from an adult with an advanced solid tumor such as melanoma, head and neck, liver or kidney cancer. Both conserved end residues are trimmed from each CDR3. D genes are given only for firm matches.

CDR3: ASSPIQEQGSYEQF
V: TRBV4-1
J: TRBJ2-1
D: TRBD1

CDR3: ASSFGGDTSYEQY
V: TRBV13
J: TRBJ2-7
D: NA

CDR3: ASSHGTGGEQY
V: TRBV5-1
J: TRBJ2-7
D: TRBD1

CDR3: ASSESGYGANVLT
V: TRBV10-2
J: TRBJ2-6
D: NA

CDR3: ASSPQTGGQY
V: TRBV18
J: TRBJ2-7
D: TRBD1

CDR3: ASSITGEGYEQY
V: TRBV27
J: TRBJ2-7
D: NA

CDR3: ASSLDFGGAVVDTEAF
V: TRBV5-1
J: TRBJ1-1
D: NA

CDR3: ASSYLGAGDTQY
V: TRBV6-5
J: TRBJ2-3
D: NA

CDR3: ASSWWASGGYNEQF
V: TRBV5-1
J: TRBJ2-1
D: TRBD2

CDR3: ASSQDRALYEQY
V: TRBV6-5
J: NA
D: TRBD1

CDR3: ASTRAGGYQETQY
V: TRBV9
J: TRBJ2-5
D: TRBD2

CDR3: ASSYVPGELF
V: TRBV6-5
J: TRBJ2-2
D: NA

CDR3: ASSYNSGLRNEQY
V: TRBV6-5
J: TRBJ2-7
D: NA

CDR3: SIGQGAYEQY
V: TRBV29-1
J: TRBJ2-7
D: TRBD1

CDR3: ASSLAVAYEQY
V: TRBV5-4
J: TRBJ2-7
D: NA

CDR3: ASSSLGTGEETQY
V: TRBV27
J: TRBJ2-5
D: TRBD1

CDR3: ASSQQGSQPQH
V: TRBV4-1
J: TRBJ1-5
D: NA

CDR3: ASSLFPRGTGSEKLF
V: TRBV7-8
J: TRBJ1-4
D: TRBD1

CDR3: ASSVEGGGTSTDTQY
V: TRBV9
J: TRBJ2-3
D: NA

CDR3: ASSAPGPGFNEQF
V: TRBV19
J: TRBJ2-1
D: NA

CDR3: ASSRGTAYRYQETQY
V: TRBV5-6
J: TRBJ2-5
D: NA

CDR3: ASSFSGTTFYGYT
V: TRBV5-4
J: TRBJ1-2
D: NA

CDR3: ASSVLGGYT
V: TRBV9
J: TRBJ1-2
D: NA

CDR3: ASSTGLGGNQPQH
V: TRBV27
J: TRBJ1-5
D: NA

CDR3: ASSESRAGGLQTDTQY
V: TRBV10-2
J: TRBJ2-3
D: TRBD2

CDR3: ASSFGEDTEAF
V: TRBV7-9
J: TRBJ1-1
D: NA

CDR3: ASSPPDGRTSYEQY
V: TRBV18
J: TRBJ2-7
D: NA

CDR3: ASSATPFGNEAF
V: TRBV9
J: TRBJ1-1
D: NA

CDR3: ASSQDKVFYEQY
V: TRBV4-1
J: TRBJ2-7
D: NA

CDR3: AISQGNPYEQY
V: TRBV10-3
J: TRBJ2-7
D: TRBD1

CDR3: ASSLPPGDRGGGELF
V: TRBV5-8
J: TRBJ2-2
D: TRBD1

CDR3: ASSQALSGGKNTEAF
V: TRBV4-3
J: TRBJ1-1
D: NA

CDR3: ASSLADYEQY
V: TRBV9
J: TRBJ2-7
D: NA

CDR3: ASSLGRPNYGYT
V: TRBV5-6
J: TRBJ1-2
D: NA

CDR3: ASSLSRDRVYT
V: TRBV27
J: TRBJ1-2
D: TRBD1

CDR3: AIGHPQETQY
V: TRBV6-5
J: TRBJ2-5
D: NA

CDR3: ASRPPANTEAF
V: TRBV9
J: TRBJ1-1
D: NA